The 22 T cell receptor beta chains listed next were all sequenced from one sample in a study of T-cell reconstitution after alpha-beta-depleted transplantation in children. Preparation of the TCRbeta library was carried out with unique molecular identifiers. TCRdb redid the calling of the PCR reads with MiXCR, one entry per CDR3 protein. The profile shows approximately 650,000 distinct CDR3 sequences, about 12% of them singletons. The starting material was PBMCs, obtained before TCRalphabeta/CD19-depleted stem cell transplant. These receptors were obtained from a girl aged 2-10 years with congenital amegakaryocytic thrombocytopenia, due to receive a stem cell transplant.

This clonotype was picked up many times. The chain links TRBV12-3 or TRBV12-4 to TRBJ2-2; 10 bases match TRBD1. There are 14 residues in the CDR3. The J segment lost 4 bases and the V segment lost 8 bases, leaving 4 bases of the junction unmatched. The CDR3 DNA reads TGTGCCAGCGGACAGGGGGTCGCCACCGGGGAGCTGTTTTTT. This sequence encodes CASGQGVATGELFF.

This clonotype was counted at least ten times. The chain couples TRBV5-1 to TRBJ2-7, with D possibly being TRBD2 (5 bases). Trimming removed 1 base at V and 0 bases at J, with 11 bases between. Germline CDR1 and CDR2: SGHRS and YFSETQ. The CDR3 totals 15 residues. CDR3 DNA: TGCGCCAGCAGCTTGAGCGTAGGGAGCTCCTACGAGCAGTACTTC. Protein product: CASSLSVGSSYEQYF.

A few counts support this clonotype. The chain carries TRBV10-3 and TRBJ2-1; D is ambiguous. The germline gives CDR1 ENHRY, CDR2 SYGVKD. The CDR3 covers 13 residues. V lost 8 bases to trimming and J lost 4 bases, with 12 bases between them. Written as DNA, the CDR3 is TGTGCCATCGCGGACCCACTATACAATGAGCAGTTCTTC. Translation gives CAIADPLYNEQFF.

This clonotype occurred many times. The chain joins TRBV20-1 to TRBJ1-1; D call uncertain. The germline V gene encodes CDR1 DFQATT and CDR2 SNEGSKA (reference sequence). The CDR3 runs to 12 residues. V lost 5 bases and J lost 3, with 10 bases in between. The CDR3 DNA sequence: TGCAGTGCTGCCAGACGGGACACTGAAGCTTTCTTT. Translated: CSAARRDTEAFF.

This clonotype was seen at least ten times. The rearrangement joins TRBV7-2 to TRBJ2-3; D may be TRBD2 (6 bases). Germline V CDR1 and CDR2: SGHTA, FQGNSA. This CDR3 is built from 14 residues. V lost 4 bases and J 4 bases, leaving 12 bases between the germline ends. The CDR3 spells CASSSLAEADTQYF. In nucleotides, the CDR3 is TGTGCCAGCAGCTCGTTAGCGGAAGCAGATACGCAGTATTTT. Supplemented by reference TRBV7-2 and TRBJ2-3, the full variable domain reads GAGVSQSPSNKVTEKGKDVELRCDPISGHTALYWYRQSLGQGLEFLIYFQGNSAPDKSGLPSDRFSAERTGGSVSTLTIQRTQQEDSAVYLCASSSLAEADTQYFGPGTRLTVL.

Here the CDR3 DNA reads TGTGCCAGCAGTAGTACTAGCGGAGTTCAAGAGACCCAGTACTTC. This gives the protein CASSSTSGVQETQYF. The genes are TRBV28 and TRBJ2-5; 8 bases are a match to TRBD2. The ends lost 5 bases at V and 2 bases at J; junction bases unmatched: 7. This CDR3 has 15 residues. CDR1 is MDHEN, CDR2 SYDVKM, per germline.

The rearrangement links TRBV7-9 to TRBJ2-1, with a tentative D call TRBD1 (5 bases). Trimming shortened V by 3 bases and J by 9 bases, and 9 bases separated the two germline ends. This CDR3 has 12 amino acids. From germline, CDR1 is SEHNR and CDR2 FQNEAQ (reference sequence). The CDR3: CASSFAGREQFF. In nucleotides, the CDR3 is TGTGCCAGCAGCTTCGCAGGGCGTGAGCAGTTCTTC.

This clonotype was seen at least ten times. The J gene is TRBJ1-2, the V gene TRBV20-1; TRBD1 matches 8 bases. V dropped 0 bases and J dropped 5; count of bases not matched to a gene: 2. The CDR3 length is 13 residues. Looked up from germline, CDR1 is DFQATT and CDR2 is SNEGSKA (reference sequence). The CDR3 loop is CSARDDRGYGYTF. The CDR3 nucleotides are TGCAGTGCTAGAGATGACAGGGGTTATGGCTACACCTTC.

The sample holds many counts of this clonotype. The gene calls are TRBV12-3 or TRBV12-4 and TRBJ2-1; TRBD2 matches 9 bases. This CDR3 is built from 15 residues. Trimming at V came to 3 bases and at J to 5 bases, leaving 5 bases not matched to a gene. CDR3 residues: CASSLETSGDNEQFF. The CDR3 nucleotides are TGTGCCAGCAGTTTGGAGACTAGCGGTGACAATGAGCAGTTCTTC.

V and J are TRBV20-1 and TRBJ2-7, with D possibly matching TRBD1 (6 bases). V shed 3 bases and J shed 5 bases, with 17 bases lying between them. CDR1 and CDR2 (germline): DFQATT, SNEGSKA (reference sequence). This CDR3 contains 14 residues. The CDR3 sequence: CSASSRQGWDEQYF. The CDR3 DNA sequence: TGCAGTGCTAGTTCGCGCCAGGGGTGGGACGAGCAGTACTTC.

In its sample, this clonotype was seen many times. The J gene is TRBJ1-6, the V gene TRBV12-5; 8 bases line up with TRBD1. V dropped 6 bases and J dropped 0; count of bases not matched to a gene: 4. Germline V gene sequence: CDR1 LGHNT, CDR2 FRNRAP. The CDR3 is 16 residues long. The CDR3 protein is CASGRDRSSYNSPLHF. The CDR3 region has the DNA TGTGCTAGTGGCCGGGACAGGAGCTCCTATAATTCACCCCTCCACTTT.

At least ten counts were recorded for this clonotype. The chain employs TRBV12-3 or TRBV12-4 and TRBJ2-1; 7 bases align to TRBD1. The V segment lost 5 bases and the J segment 4 bases; nucleotides outside the gene matches: 5. CDR3 length equals 14 residues. Here the CDR3 reads CASSLGQAYNEQFF. The CDR3 DNA is TGTGCCAGCAGTCTAGGACAGGCTTACAATGAGCAGTTCTTC.

This clonotype turned up a few times. The chain recombines TRBV11-2 with TRBJ1-1; TRBD1 agrees at 8 bases. The CDR3 is made up of 15 amino acids. The ends lost 2 bases at V and 0 bases at J; junction bases unmatched: 2. The germline V gene has CDR1 SGHAT and CDR2 FQNNGV. The CDR3 is CASSLWTGLNTEAFF. For the CDR3, the DNA is TGTGCCAGCAGCTTATGGACAGGGTTGAACACTGAAGCTTTCTTT.

This clonotype was found many times. This chain joins TRBV27 and TRBJ2-5; 7 bases are shared with TRBD2. This CDR3 has 14 residues. Germline V gives CDR1 MNHEY, CDR2 SMNVEV (reference sequence). Trimming cost V 5 bases and J 2 bases; bases outside gene matches: 5. The CDR3 sequence is CASSEAGSQETQYF. CDR3 bases: TGTGCCAGCAGTGAAGCGGGATCTCAAGAGACCCAGTACTTC.

This clonotype was seen ten or more times. This chain joins TRBV5-1 and TRBJ2-7, with D perhaps matching TRBD1 (6 bases). Looked up from germline, CDR1 is SGHRS and CDR2 is YFSETQ. Trimming cost V 4 bases and J 0 bases, with 20 bases left between them. This CDR3 contains 17 residues. CDR3 coding DNA: TGCGCCAGCAGCCCAAGCCTAGGGACAATAAGCTCCTACGAGCAGTACTTC. It encodes CASSPSLGTISSYEQYF.

This clonotype was detected many times. The genes are TRBV10-3 and TRBJ2-6; D is possibly TRBD2 (6 bases). The CDR3 is 15 amino acids. Trimming pared 4 bases from V and 2 bases from J, leaving 9 bases between. The germline CDR1 and CDR2 sequences are ENHRY and SYGVKD. The CDR3 DNA reads as TGTGCCATCAGTGGGGACTTAGCTGGGGCCAACGTCCTGACTTTC. It specifies CAISGDLAGANVLTF.

This clonotype was observed a handful of times. The chain links TRBV7-9 to TRBJ2-3; D might be TRBD2 (5 bases). CDR1 and CDR2 (germline): SEHNR, FQNEAQ (reference sequence). V was cut by 5 bases and J by 4 bases, with 13 bases left in between. The CDR3 totals 14 residues. The CDR3 loop is CASSRERPADTQYF. CDR3 nucleotides: TGTGCCAGCAGCCGAGAGCGGCCGGCAGATACGCAGTATTTT.

This clonotype was seen ten or more times. The chain carries TRBV12-3 or TRBV12-4 and TRBJ1-1; 7 positions agree with TRBD1. J was trimmed by 0 bases and V by 4 bases; bases with no gene match: 5. CDR3 length: 15 amino acids. Here the CDR3 reads CASSSQTGMNTEAFF. The CDR3 DNA reads TGTGCCAGCAGTTCCCAGACAGGGATGAACACTGAAGCTTTCTTT.

In this sample, this clonotype turned up a few times. This chain links TRBV27 with TRBJ2-5; D is ambiguous. The CDR3 consists of 12 residues. Looked up from germline, CDR1 is MNHEY and CDR2 is SMNVEV (reference sequence). Trimming cost V 8 bases and J 5 bases, with 12 bases left between them. The CDR3 DNA is TGTGCCAGCGGGAAGATCTCGGAGACCCAGTACTTC. This encodes CASGKISETQYF.

The sample holds many counts of this clonotype. The chain uses TRBV24-1 and TRBJ2-5; a possible D gene is TRBD1 (5 bases). This CDR3 is built from 15 residues. With 6 bases removed from V and 1 base from J, the gap between germline ends came to 14 bases. The germline gives CDR1 KGHDR, CDR2 SFDVKD. In DNA, the CDR3 is TGTGCCACCAGTCACACTTTTGACAGCCAAGAGACCCAGTACTTC. Its translation is CATSHTFDSQETQYF.

This clonotype was seen repeatedly, ten times or more. The V call is TRBV20-1, the J call TRBJ1-6, with unresolved D. Trimming stripped 4 bases from V and 0 bases from J, with 10 bases between. The CDR3 spans 15 residues. Germline V gene sequence: CDR1 DFQATT, CDR2 SNEGSKA (reference sequence). The CDR3 nucleotides read TGCAGTGCTATCCCGCCTAGCTCCTATAATTCACCCCTCCACTTT. It yields the protein CSAIPPSSYNSPLHF.

This clonotype showed up just a few times. The rearrangement uses TRBV5-1 and TRBJ2-1; 7 nucleotides match TRBD1. Looked up from germline, CDR1 is SGHRS and CDR2 is YFSETQ. Trimming at V came to 0 bases and at J to 0 bases, leaving 9 bases not matched to a gene. The CDR3 contains 18 residues. DNA of the CDR3: TGCGCCAGCAGCTTGGGCAAATTACAGGGGAGCTCCTACAATGAGCAGTTCTTC. Protein sequence: CASSLGKLQGSSYNEQFF.